This T cell receptor (beta chain) was sequenced during a study of blood T cell repertoires in COVID-19. For the study at large: Donors in the United States, Italy and Spain gave samples during acute or convalescent COVID-19. Sources were T cells, B-cell-depleted T cells, or PBMCs; the material itself was cDNA or gDNA.

V shed 7 bases, J shed 4 bases, and the junction held 12 bases outside the gene matches. CDR1 SGHRS and CDR2 YFSETQ come from the germline V gene. The CDR3 runs 15 residues. Per the original data handling: Estimated nucleated cell counts came from reference gene primer amplification. Measured with immunoSEQ multiplex PCR; TCRdb has only the in-frame clones, and not every one. For V, J and clone size, that table is used; D and trimming come from the DNA. The sample has around 210,000 clones, around 85% seen once; the top ten hold roughly 5.3%. The chain joins TRBV5-1 to TRBJ2-7; 9 bases align to TRBD1. The sequencing input was peripheral blood. The sequence came from a man aged 50 to 60 with COVID-19, enrolled during active disease. The CDR3 coding sequence is TGCGCCAGCCAAGGGGGGACAGGGCTTCTGTACGAGCAGTACTTC. Amino acid sequence: CASQGGTGLLYEQYF.